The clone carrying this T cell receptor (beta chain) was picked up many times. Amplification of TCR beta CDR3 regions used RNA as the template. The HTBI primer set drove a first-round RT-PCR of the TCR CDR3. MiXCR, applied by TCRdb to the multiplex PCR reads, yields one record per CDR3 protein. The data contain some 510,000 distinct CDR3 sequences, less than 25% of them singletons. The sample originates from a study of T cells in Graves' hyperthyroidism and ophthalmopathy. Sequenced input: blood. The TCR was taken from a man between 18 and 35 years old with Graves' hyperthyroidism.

CDR3 DNA sequence: TGCGCCAGCAGCTTGGAAGGGAGGGGTAACTATGGCTACACCTTC. It yields the protein CASSLEGRGNYGYTF. V and J are TRBV5-1 and TRBJ1-2; D possibly corresponds to TRBD1 (5 bases). With 0 bases removed from V and 1 base from J, the gap between germline ends came to 10 bases. Germline CDR1 SGHRS, CDR2 YFSETQ. The CDR3 has 15 amino acids.